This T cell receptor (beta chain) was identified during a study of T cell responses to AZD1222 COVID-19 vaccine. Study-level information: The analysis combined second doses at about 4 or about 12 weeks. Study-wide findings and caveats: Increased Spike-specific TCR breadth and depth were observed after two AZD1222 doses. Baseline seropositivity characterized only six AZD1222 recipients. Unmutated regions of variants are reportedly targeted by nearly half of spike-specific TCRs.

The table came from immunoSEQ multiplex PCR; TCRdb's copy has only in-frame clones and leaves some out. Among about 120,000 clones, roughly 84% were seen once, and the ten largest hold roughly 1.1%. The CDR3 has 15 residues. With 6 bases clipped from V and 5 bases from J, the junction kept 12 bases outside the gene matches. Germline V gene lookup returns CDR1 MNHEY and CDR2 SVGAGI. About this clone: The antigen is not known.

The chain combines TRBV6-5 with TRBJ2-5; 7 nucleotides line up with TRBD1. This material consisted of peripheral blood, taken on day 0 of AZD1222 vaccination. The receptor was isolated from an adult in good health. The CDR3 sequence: CASSSPAGRGETQYF. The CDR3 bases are TGTGCCAGCAGCTCCCCCGCCGGCAGGGGGGAGACCCAGTACTTC.